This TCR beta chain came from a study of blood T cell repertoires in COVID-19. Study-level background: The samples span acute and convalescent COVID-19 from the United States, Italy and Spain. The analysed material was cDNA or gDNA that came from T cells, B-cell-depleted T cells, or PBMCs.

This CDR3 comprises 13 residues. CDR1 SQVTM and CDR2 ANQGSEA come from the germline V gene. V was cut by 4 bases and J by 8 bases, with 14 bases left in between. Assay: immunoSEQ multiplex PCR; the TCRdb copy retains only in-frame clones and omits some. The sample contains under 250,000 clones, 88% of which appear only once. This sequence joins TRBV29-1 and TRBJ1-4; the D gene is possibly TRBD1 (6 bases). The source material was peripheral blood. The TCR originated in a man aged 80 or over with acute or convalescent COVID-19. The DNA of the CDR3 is TGCAGCGTTGTCTGGACAGTCGGGGAAAAACTGTTTTTT. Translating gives CSVVWTVGEKLFF.